This T cell receptor beta chain was found in a study of post-analysis software for immune sequencing data. Study at large: Progressive-relapsing, secondary progressive and relapsing-remitting multiple sclerosis were among the disease courses included. General observations from the study: Multiple sclerosis was associated with a significant reduction in normalized Chao1 diversity relative to controls. Pronounced co-clustering by F measure was evident among identically batched samples. Five or six TRBV segments, TRBV5-6, TRBV5-1 and TRBV20-1 among them, were found more frequent in patients than controls.

This clonotype has a handful of counts. The antigen remains unidentified. Unique molecular identifiers tagged the TCR beta cDNA libraries. Input populations of about 0.95 to 11 million T cells gave rise to approximately 500,000 cDNA molecules. TCRdb reprocessed the PCR reads with MiXCR, giving one entry per CDR3 protein. The sample shows hundreds of thousands of distinct CDR3 sequences, approximately 30% of them seen only once. V lost 1 base and J lost 8, with 15 bases in between. The CDR3 sequence is 15 residues long. The germline gives CDR1 LGHDT, CDR2 YNNKEL (reference sequence). This receptor was identified in a girl between 10 and 17 years old with multiple sclerosis. The gene calls are TRBV3-1 and TRBJ2-1; D might be TRBD2 (6 bases). The sample was blood. This CDR3 is CASSQAPTSSHEQFF. Written as DNA, the CDR3 is TGTGCCAGCAGCCAAGCCCCAACTAGCTCCCATGAGCAGTTCTTC.